This is a list of T cell receptor beta chains from one sample in a study of regulatory T cells in long-lasting Graves disease. Via MiXCR, TCRdb re-called the multiplex PCR reads, giving one row per CDR3 protein. The profile shows 310,000 or so distinct CDR3 sequences, under 25% of them singletons. The source material was peripheral blood mononuclear cells (PBMCs), sampled when the disease was refractory, from a patient treated with antithyroid drugs. Every receptor here comes from a female donor with Graves disease. The CDR3 runs from the conserved cysteine through the conserved F or W. D genes are given only for firm matches. Expanded clones get a size class; other rows say once, few or many, or leave the size out.

>.|TRBJ2-7|TRBV20-1|TRBD2
TGCAGTGCCCCTAGAGTGCGGGAGAGCGTCGAGCAGTACTTC
CSAPRVRESVEQYF
>few|TRBJ1-5|TRBV19|.
TGTGCCAGTAGTCCACAGGCCGTAGGCAATCAGCCCCAGCATTTT
CASSPQAVGNQPQHF
>.|TRBJ2-5|TRBV4-1|.
TGCGCCAGCAGCCAAGATATTTCGCAAACGACTAAGCAAGAGACCCAGTACTTC
CASSQDISQTTKQETQYF
>.|TRBJ1-1|TRBV27|.
TGTGCCAGCAGTTCAGGGGATACTGAAGCTTTCTTT
CASSSGDTEAFF
>.|TRBJ2-5|TRBV28|TRBD1
TGTGCCAGCAGTCCGACAGGGGATTGGTGGACCCAGTACTTC
CASSPTGDWWTQYF
>.|TRBJ1-1|TRBV20-1|.
TGCAGTGCTAGCCCGGGGGGGCGGACCGGGGCTTTCTTT
CSASPGGRTGAFF
>.|TRBJ1-1|TRBV6-1|.
TGTGCCAGCAGTGGGTTCCGGGACAACGCTTTCTTT
CASSGFRDNAFF
>.|TRBJ1-1|TRBV20-1|.
TGCAGTGCTACCGACACCGGGATGAACACTGAAGCTTTCTTT
CSATDTGMNTEAFF
>.|TRBJ2-1|TRBV28|.
TGTGCCAGCAACCTAGAATTTCGGGGCTACAATGAGCAGTTCTTC
CASNLEFRGYNEQFF
>few|TRBJ1-3|TRBV30|.
TGTGCCTGGAGTGCCTCCTTCGGGTCTGGAAACACCATATATTTT
CAWSASFGSGNTIYF
>.|TRBJ2-1|TRBV20-1|TRBD2
TGCAGTGCTAGTATAGCGGGAGTTAGCAATGAGCAGTTCTTC
CSASIAGVSNEQFF
>.|TRBJ1-1|TRBV30|.
TGTGCCTGGAGGGCTGGACGGGGGAACACTGAAGCTTTCTTT
CAWRAGRGNTEAFF
>.|TRBJ1-5|TRBV6-2/TRBV6-3|.
TGTGCCAGCAGTTTCCAGGGAGGGCCCCAGCATTTT
CASSFQGGPQHF
>many|TRBJ2-5|TRBV6-2/TRBV6-3|.
TGTGCCAGCAGTTGGGACCCTTCCTCGTACCAAGAGACCCAGTACTTC
CASSWDPSSYQETQYF
>.|TRBJ2-7|TRBV7-8|.
TGTGCCAGCAGCTTTCGAACGGTTCCCTACGAGCAGTACTTC
CASSFRTVPYEQYF
>.|TRBJ2-7|TRBV5-1|TRBD1
TGCGCCAGCAGCTTGAGAAAGGGGGCCCTTGAGTACTTC
CASSLRKGALEYF
>few|TRBJ2-2|TRBV30|.
TGTGCCAGCTCCTCCTTGGGATCGAACACCGGGGAGCTGTTTTTT
CASSSLGSNTGELFF
>many|TRBJ2-5|TRBV27|.
TGTGCCAGCAGTTCCGGGACGGTGGGAGAGACCCAGTACTTC
CASSSGTVGETQYF
>many|TRBJ1-2|TRBV3-1|.
TGTGCCAGCAGCCAAGATTACGGGCGGGAAGGCTACACCTTC
CASSQDYGREGYTF
>many|TRBJ1-5|TRBV7-8|.
TGTGCCAGCAGCTCGAGGGGCGGGTTCAATCAGCCCCAGCATTTT
CASSSRGGFNQPQHF
>.|TRBJ1-1|TRBV4-3|.
TGCGCCAGCAGCCAAGAGGCCGGACAGATGAACACTGAAGCTTTCTTT
CASSQEAGQMNTEAFF
>.|TRBJ1-1|TRBV7-2|TRBD1
TGTGCCAGCAGTCCCCAGGGGGCGACCCAAGCTTTCTTT
CASSPQGATQAFF
>.|TRBJ1-1|TRBV6-1|.
TGTGCCAGCAGTCCATTGGACGGGGCTGCTGAAGCTTTCTTT
CASSPLDGAAEAFF
>.|TRBJ1-1|TRBV7-9|.
TGTGCCAGCAGCTTAGGCACTTTCAACACTGAAGCTTTCTTT
CASSLGTFNTEAFF
>few|TRBJ2-1|TRBV5-1|.
TGCGCCAGCGTGGATAGCGGTAATTCCTACAATGAGCAGTTCTTC
CASVDSGNSYNEQFF
>.|TRBJ2-2|TRBV5-1|TRBD1
TGCGCCAGCAGCGGCCCGACAGGGGCCGGGGAGCTGTTTTTT
CASSGPTGAGELFF
>many|TRBJ2-7|TRBV2|.
TGTGCCAGCAGTGAAAAGGCAGGGGTTCGCGAGCAGTACTTC
CASSEKAGVREQYF
>many|TRBJ2-1|TRBV3-1|.
TGTGCCAGCAGCGGGAATGAGCAGTTCTTC
CASSGNEQFF
>many|TRBJ1-5|TRBV28|TRBD1
TGTGCCAGCAGTTCGGACAGGGCGAGGGGGCCCCAGCATTTT
CASSSDRARGPQHF
>many|TRBJ1-5|TRBV20-1|.
TGCAGTGTTAAACTGGGGGCTTCGATTCAGCCCCAGCATTTT
CSVKLGASIQPQHF
>once|TRBJ2-2|TRBV27|TRBD1
TGTGCCAGCAGCCCAGTAGGGACAGGGGAGGCCGGGGAGCTGTTTTTT
CASSPVGTGEAGELFF
>.|TRBJ1-3|TRBV12-3/TRBV12-4|.
TGTGCCAGCAGCCGAGGGGACACCGTATATTTT
CASSRGDTVYF
>.|TRBJ1-1|TRBV7-9|TRBD1
TGTGCCAGCAGCCCAGGACAGGGGGCTTGGACTGAAGCTTTCTTT
CASSPGQGAWTEAFF
>few|TRBJ2-7|TRBV3-1|.
TGTGCCAGCAGCCAGGCTGCGACGAGCCAGTACTTC
CASSQAATSQYF
>few|TRBJ2-2|TRBV7-2|TRBD2
TGTGCCAGCTCCAGATTAGCGGGATTCGACACCGGGGAGCTGTTTTTT
CASSRLAGFDTGELFF
>.|TRBJ1-1|TRBV27|.
TGTGCCAGCAGTTCCTTGGGGGCGGAAGCTTTCTTT
CASSSLGAEAFF
>.|TRBJ2-1|TRBV28|TRBD1
TGTGCCAGCACCGGGACAGGGGACAATGAGCAGTTCTTC
CASTGTGDNEQFF
>.|TRBJ2-1|TRBV6-1|.
TGTGCCTGCTCCCCGGGAGTTTACAATGAGCAGTTCTTC
CACSPGVYNEQFF
>many|TRBJ1-5|TRBV28|.
TGTGCCAGCAGTTCCTCAGCGAAGGGCTATAGCAATCAGCCCCAGCATTTT
CASSSSAKGYSNQPQHF
>many|TRBJ1-1|TRBV6-5|.
TGTGCCAGCAGTTACTCGAGGCGGGGTTGGACTGAAGCTTTCTTT
CASSYSRRGWTEAFF
>many|TRBJ2-7|TRBV7-2|.
TGTGCCAGCAGCGCTACTCGAACAGGGAACGAGCAGTACTTC
CASSATRTGNEQYF
>many|TRBJ2-2|TRBV7-2|.
TGTGCCAGCAGCTTAGTATTGGGGAACACCGGGGAGCTGTTTTTT
CASSLVLGNTGELFF
>.|TRBJ1-6|TRBV29-1|TRBD1
TGCAGCGTCGACAGGGAGGATTCACCCCTCCACTTT
CSVDREDSPLHF
>many|TRBJ2-7|TRBV2|.
TGTGCCAGCAGTGAAGGGGGAGCCGCAGAGAGCTACGAGCAGTACTTC
CASSEGGAAESYEQYF
>few|TRBJ2-7|TRBV15|.
TGTGCCACCAGCACAATTCTAGCGAGGAGCTACGAGCAGTACTTC
CATSTILARSYEQYF
>.|TRBJ2-1|TRBV20-1|.
TGCAGTGCACAGAGAGGCGCGGAGTATCCTCGTGAGCAGTTCTTC
CSAQRGAEYPREQFF
>once|TRBJ2-2|TRBV14|TRBD2
TGTGCCAGCAGCCAGATAGCGGGAGGTTGGAACACCGGGGAGCTGTTTTTT
CASSQIAGGWNTGELFF
>few|TRBJ2-1|TRBV5-1|.
TGCGCCAGCAGCTTGTGGGTTGTTAACGGCGGCAATGAGCAGTTCTTC
CASSLWVVNGGNEQFF